The source of this T cell receptor beta chain is a study of blood T cell repertoires in COVID-19. The overall study: COVID-19 samples from acute and convalescent phases originated in the United States, Italy and Spain. In each case, the material was cDNA or gDNA derived from T cells, B-cell-depleted T cells, or PBMCs.

As originally analysed: Reference gene primer amplification yielded estimated nucleated cell counts. Data came from immunoSEQ multiplex PCR; TCRdb stores just in-frame clones and leaves some out. V, J and clone size reflect that table, while D and trimming were determined from the DNA. Here the sample spans 230,000 or so clones, around 91% being singletons. A Seattle source enrolled patients during active infection and followed them longitudinally. CDR1 LGHDT and CDR2 YNNKEL come from the germline V gene (reference sequence). The CDR3 consists of 13 residues. Trimming took off 7 bases at V and 8 bases at J, with 17 bases between the two ends.

The chain is built from TRBV3-1 (or the pseudogene TRBV3-2) and TRBJ1-2; maybe TRBD1 (6 bases). The origin of this receptor is a woman aged 60 to 75 with COVID-19, enrolled during active disease. Input material: peripheral blood. CDR3 sequence (DNA): TGTGCCAGCACCCCAACAGGGTCTTACGGCTACACCTTC. The encoded protein is CASTPTGSYGYTF.